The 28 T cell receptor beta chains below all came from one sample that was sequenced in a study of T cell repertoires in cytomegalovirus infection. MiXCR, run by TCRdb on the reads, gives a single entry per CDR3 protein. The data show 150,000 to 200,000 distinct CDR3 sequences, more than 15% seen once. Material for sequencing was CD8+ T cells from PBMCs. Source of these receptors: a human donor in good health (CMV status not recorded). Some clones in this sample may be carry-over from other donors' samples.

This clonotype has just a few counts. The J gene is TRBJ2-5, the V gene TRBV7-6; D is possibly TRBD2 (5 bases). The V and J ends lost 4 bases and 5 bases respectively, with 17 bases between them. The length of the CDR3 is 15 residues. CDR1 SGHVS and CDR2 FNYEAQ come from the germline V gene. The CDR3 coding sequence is TGTGCCAGCAGCTCCCTAACCGTGGAGGTGGAGACCCAGTACTTC. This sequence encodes CASSSLTVEVETQYF.

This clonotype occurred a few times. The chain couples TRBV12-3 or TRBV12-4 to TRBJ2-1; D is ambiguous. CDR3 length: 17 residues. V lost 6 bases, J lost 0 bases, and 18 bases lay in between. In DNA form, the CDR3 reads TGTGCCAGCAGACCCCTCCACCTACAGAGCTCCTACAATGAGCAGTTCTTC. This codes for CASRPLHLQSSYNEQFF.

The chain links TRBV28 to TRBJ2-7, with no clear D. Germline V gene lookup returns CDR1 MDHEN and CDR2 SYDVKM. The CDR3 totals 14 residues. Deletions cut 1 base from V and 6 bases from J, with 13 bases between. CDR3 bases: TGTGCCAGCAGTTTATTTGGAGTAACCGTCGAGCAGTACTTC. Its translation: CASSLFGVTVEQYF.

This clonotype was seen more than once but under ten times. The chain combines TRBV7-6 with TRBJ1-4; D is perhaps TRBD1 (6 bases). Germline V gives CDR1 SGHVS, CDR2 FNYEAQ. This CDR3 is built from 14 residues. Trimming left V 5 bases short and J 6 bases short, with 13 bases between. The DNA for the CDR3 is TGTGCCAGCAGCCGGGGGGGCGGCTATGAAAAACTGTTTTTT. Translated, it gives CASSRGGGYEKLFF.

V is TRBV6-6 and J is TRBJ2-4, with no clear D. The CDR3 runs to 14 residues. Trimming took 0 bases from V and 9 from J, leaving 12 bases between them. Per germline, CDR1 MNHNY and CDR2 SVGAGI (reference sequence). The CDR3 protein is CASSYSGSSFIQYF. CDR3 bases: TGTGCCAGCAGTTACTCCGGTAGTAGCTTCATTCAGTACTTC.

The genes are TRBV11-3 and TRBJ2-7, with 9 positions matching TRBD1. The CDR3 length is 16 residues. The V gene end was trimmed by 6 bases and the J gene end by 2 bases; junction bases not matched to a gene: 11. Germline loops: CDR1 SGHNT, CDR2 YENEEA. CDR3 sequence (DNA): TGTGCCAGCAGTCCGACCCCGGGACAGGGTCCCTACGAGCAGTACTTC. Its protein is CASSPTPGQGPYEQYF.

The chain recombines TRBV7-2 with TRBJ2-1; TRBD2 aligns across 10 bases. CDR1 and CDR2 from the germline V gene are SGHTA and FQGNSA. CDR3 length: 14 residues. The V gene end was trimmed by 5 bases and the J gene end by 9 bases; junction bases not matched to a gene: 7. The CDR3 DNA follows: TGTGCCAGCAGCATCAATAGCGGGAGGTTTGAGCAGTTCTTC. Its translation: CASSINSGRFEQFF.

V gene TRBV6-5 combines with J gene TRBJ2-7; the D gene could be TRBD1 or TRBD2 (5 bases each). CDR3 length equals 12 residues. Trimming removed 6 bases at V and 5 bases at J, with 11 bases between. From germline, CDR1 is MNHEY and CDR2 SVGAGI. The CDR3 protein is CASSPTGHEQYF. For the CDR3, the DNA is TGTGCCAGCAGCCCTACGGGGCACGAGCAGTACTTC.

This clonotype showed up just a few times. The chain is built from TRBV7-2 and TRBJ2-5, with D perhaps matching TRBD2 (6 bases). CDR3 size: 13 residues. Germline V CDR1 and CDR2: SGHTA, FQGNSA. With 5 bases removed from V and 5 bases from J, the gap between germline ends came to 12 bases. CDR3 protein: CASSGEAVETQYF. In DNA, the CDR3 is TGTGCCAGCAGCGGGGAGGCGGTGGAGACCCAGTACTTC.

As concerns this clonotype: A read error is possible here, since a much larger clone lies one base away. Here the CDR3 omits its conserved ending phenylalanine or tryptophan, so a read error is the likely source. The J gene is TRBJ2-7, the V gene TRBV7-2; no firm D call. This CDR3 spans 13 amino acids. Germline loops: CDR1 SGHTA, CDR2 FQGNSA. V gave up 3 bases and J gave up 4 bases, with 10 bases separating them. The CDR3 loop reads CASSFYSGYEQYL. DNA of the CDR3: TGTGCCAGCAGCTTCTATTCAGGATACGAGCAGTACTTA.

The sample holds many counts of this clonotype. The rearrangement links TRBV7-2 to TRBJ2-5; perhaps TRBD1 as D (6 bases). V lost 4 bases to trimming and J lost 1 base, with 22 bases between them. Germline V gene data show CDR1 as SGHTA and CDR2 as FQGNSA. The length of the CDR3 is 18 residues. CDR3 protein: CASSSLFDRSQGQETQYF. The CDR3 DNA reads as TGTGCCAGCAGCTCCTTATTTGACAGGTCCCAGGGCCAAGAGACCCAGTACTTC.

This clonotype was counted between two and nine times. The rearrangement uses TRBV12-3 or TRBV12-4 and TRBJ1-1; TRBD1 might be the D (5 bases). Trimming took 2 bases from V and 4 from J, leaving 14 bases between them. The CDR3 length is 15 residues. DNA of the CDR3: TGTGCCAGCAGTTTAAGTCCTACTGGGGGCACTGAAGCTTTCTTT. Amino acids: CASSLSPTGGTEAFF.

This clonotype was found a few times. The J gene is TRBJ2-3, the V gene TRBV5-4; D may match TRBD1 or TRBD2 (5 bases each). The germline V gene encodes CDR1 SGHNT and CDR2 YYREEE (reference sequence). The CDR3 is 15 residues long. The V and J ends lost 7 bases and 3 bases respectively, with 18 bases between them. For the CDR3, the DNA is TGTGCCAGCGGGATAGGGGAGCAGTGGACAGATACGCAGTATTTT. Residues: CASGIGEQWTDTQYF.

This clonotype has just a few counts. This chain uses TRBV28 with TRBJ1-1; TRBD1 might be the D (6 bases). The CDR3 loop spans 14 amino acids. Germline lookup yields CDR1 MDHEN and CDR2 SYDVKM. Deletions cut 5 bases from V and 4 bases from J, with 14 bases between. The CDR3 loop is CASSQLYRATEAFF. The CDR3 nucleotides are TGTGCCAGCAGTCAACTTTACAGGGCCACTGAAGCTTTCTTT.

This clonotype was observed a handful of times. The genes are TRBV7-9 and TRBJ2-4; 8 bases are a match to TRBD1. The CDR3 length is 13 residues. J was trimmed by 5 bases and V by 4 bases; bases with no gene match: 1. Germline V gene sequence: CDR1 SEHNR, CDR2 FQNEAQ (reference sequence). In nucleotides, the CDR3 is TGTGCCAGCAGCTCACAGGGGGAAAACATTCAGTACTTC. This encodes CASSSQGENIQYF.

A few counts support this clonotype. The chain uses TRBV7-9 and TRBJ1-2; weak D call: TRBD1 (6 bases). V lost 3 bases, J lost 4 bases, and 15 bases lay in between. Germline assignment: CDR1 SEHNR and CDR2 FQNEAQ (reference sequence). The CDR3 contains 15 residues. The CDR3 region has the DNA TGTGCCAGCAGCTTCCTCGGGACAAAGAGCTATGGCTACACCTTC. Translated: CASSFLGTKSYGYTF. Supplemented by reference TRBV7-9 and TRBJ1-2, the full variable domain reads DTGVSQNPRHKITKRGQNVTFRCDPISEHNRLYWYRQTLGQGPEFLTYFQNEAQLEKSRLLSDRFSAERPKGSFSTLEIQRTEQGDSAMYLCASSFLGTKSYGYTFGSGTRLTVV.

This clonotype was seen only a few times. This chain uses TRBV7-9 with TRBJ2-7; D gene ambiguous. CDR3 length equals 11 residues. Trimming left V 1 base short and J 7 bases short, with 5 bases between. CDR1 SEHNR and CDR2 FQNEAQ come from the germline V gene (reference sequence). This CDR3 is CASSLGQEQYF. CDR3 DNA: TGTGCCAGCAGCTTAGGCCAGGAGCAGTACTTC.

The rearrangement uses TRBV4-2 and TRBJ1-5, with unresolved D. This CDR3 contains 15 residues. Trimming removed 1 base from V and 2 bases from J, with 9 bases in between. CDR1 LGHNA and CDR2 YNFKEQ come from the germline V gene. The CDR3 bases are TGTGCCAGCAGCCAAGCGGAAAGGGGCAATCAGCCCCAGCATTTT. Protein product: CASSQAERGNQPQHF.

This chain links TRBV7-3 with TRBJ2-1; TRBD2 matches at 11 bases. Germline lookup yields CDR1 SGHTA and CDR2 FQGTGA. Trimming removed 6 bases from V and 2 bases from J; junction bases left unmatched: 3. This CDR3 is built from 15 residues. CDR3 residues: CASRLGLAAYNEQFF. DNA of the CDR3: TGTGCCAGCAGGTTGGGACTAGCGGCCTACAATGAGCAGTTCTTC. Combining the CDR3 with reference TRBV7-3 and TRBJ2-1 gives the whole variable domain GAGVSQTPSNKVTEKGKYVELRCDPISGHTALYWYRQSLGQGPEFLIYFQGTGAADDSGLPNDRFFAVRPEGSVSTLKIQRTERGDSAVYLCASRLGLAAYNEQFFGPGTRLTVL.

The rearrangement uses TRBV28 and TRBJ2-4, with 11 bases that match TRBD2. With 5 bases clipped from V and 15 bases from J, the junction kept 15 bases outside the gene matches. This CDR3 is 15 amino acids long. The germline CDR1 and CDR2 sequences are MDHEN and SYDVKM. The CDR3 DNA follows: TGTGCCAGCAGTCTAGGGCTAGCGGGAGGACCTGATTGGTACTTC. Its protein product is CASSLGLAGGPDWYF.

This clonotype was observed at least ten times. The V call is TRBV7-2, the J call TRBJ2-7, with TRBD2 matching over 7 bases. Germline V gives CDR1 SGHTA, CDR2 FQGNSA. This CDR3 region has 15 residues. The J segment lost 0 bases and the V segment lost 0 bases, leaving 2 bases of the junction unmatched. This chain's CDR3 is CASSLAGGGSYEQYF. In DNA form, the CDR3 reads TGTGCCAGCAGCTTAGCTGGGGGGGGCTCCTACGAGCAGTACTTC.

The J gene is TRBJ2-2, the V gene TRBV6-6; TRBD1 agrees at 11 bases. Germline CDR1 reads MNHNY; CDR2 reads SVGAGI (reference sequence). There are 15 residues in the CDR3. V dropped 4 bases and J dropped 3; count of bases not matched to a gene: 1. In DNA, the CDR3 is TGTGCCAGCAGTTGGGGACAGGGGGACACCGGGGAGCTGTTTTTT. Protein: CASSWGQGDTGELFF.

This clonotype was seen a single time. CDR3 loop: CASSFIGQPQHF. The CDR3 DNA is TGTGCCAGCAGTTTCATCGGTCAGCCCCAGCATTTT. The chain joins TRBV7-6 to TRBJ1-5; no reliable D call. CDR1 is SGHVS, CDR2 FNYEAQ, per germline. Trimming cost V 6 bases and J 6 bases, with 9 bases left between them. The CDR3 has 12 residues.

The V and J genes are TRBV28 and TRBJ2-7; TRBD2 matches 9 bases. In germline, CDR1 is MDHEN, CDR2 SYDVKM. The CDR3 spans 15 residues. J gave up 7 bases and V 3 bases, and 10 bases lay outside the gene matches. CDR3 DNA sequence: TGTGCCAGCAGTTTTAATAGCGGGAGTGCATGGGAGCAGTACTTC. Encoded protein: CASSFNSGSAWEQYF.

The CDR3 here is CASREINQPQHF. The CDR3 DNA reads TGTGCCAGCAGAGAAATCAATCAGCCCCAGCATTTT. The chain is built from TRBV12-3 or TRBV12-4 and TRBJ1-5; unclear D gene. V was pared by 6 bases and J by 3 bases, with 6 bases between. CDR3 size: 12 residues.

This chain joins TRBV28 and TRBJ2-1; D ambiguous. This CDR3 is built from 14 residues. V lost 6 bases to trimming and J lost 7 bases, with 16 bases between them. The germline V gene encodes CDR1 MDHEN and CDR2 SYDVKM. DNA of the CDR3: TGTGCCAGCAGCATACAGAGACAACGGAATGAGCAGTTCTTC. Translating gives CASSIQRQRNEQFF.

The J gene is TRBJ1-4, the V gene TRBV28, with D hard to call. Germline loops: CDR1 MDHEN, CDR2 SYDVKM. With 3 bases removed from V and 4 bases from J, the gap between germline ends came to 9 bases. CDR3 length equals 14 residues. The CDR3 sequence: CASSFAGGNEKLFF. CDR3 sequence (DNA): TGTGCCAGCAGTTTTGCGGGAGGTAATGAAAAACTGTTTTTT.

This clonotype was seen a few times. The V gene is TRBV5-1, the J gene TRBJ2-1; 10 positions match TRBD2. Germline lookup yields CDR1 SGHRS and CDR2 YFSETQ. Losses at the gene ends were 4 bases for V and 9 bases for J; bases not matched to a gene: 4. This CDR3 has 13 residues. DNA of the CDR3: TGCGCCAGCAGCCTAGGGACTAGCGTTGAGCAGTTCTTC. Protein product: CASSLGTSVEQFF.